This paragraph reports one T cell receptor (beta chain). The sample belongs to a study of pediatric ulcerative colitis. Profiling relied on immunoSEQ multiplex PCR, and the TCRdb table lists in-frame clones only, not all of them. This table has 40,000 to 60,000 clones, around 78% appearing once. The rectum was sampled with one to two pinch biopsies at colonoscopy. The sequenced sample consisted of gut tissue. The receptor comes from a girl aged 5-17 years with moderate ulcerative colitis.

CDR3 in DNA: TGTGCCAGCAGCGCTACAGGGACGGTAACCACCGGGGAGCTGTTTTTT. Its translation: CASSATGTVTTGELFF. This chain links TRBV9 with TRBJ2-2; a weak D match, TRBD1 (6 bases). CDR1 is SGDLS, CDR2 YYNGEE, per germline. This CDR3 has 16 amino acids. V dropped 3 bases and J dropped 4 bases, with 16 bases sitting between them.